The rows below give T cell receptor beta chains drawn from one sample of a study of blood T cell repertoires in COVID-19. The repertoire was sequenced with immunoSEQ multiplex PCR; TCRdb's copy has only in-frame clones and lacks some. The sample includes 260,000 or so clones, more than 80% of them seen just once. What was sequenced was peripheral blood. These receptors were taken from an elderly woman with COVID-19, enrolled during active disease. CDR3s include the opening cysteine and the closing phenylalanine or tryptophan. A D gene is named only where the DNA matches it firmly. The size field is filled for only some rows; it gives once, few, many or a size class.

v_call	clone_size	cdr3_length	d_call	j_call	cdr3_nt	cdr3_aa
TRBV7-9	.	14	TRBD1	TRBJ2-5	TGTGCCAGCAGCCGGGACAGGGGGCGGGAGACCCAGTACTTC	CASSRDRGRETQYF
TRBV7-9	once	14	TRBD1	TRBJ1-2	TGTGCCAGCAGCTTAGGCCGACAGGGCCGGGGCTACACCTTC	CASSLGRQGRGYTF
TRBV5-1	.	15	TRBD2	TRBJ2-1	TGCGCCAGCAGCTTGGTAGCGGGCTCCTACAATGAGCAGTTCTTC	CASSLVAGSYNEQFF
TRBV15	.	14	.	TRBJ1-5	TGTGCCACCAGCCCGGGGTATAGCAATCAGCCCCAGCATTTT	CATSPGYSNQPQHF
TRBV24-1	.	12	.	TRBJ2-2	TGTGCCACCAGGGGCAGGGGAGGGGAGCTGTTTTTT	CATRGRGGELFF
TRBV10-1	.	13	.	TRBJ1-1	TGCGCCAGCAGTGAGAGGATCGGGTCTGAAGCTTTCTTT	CASSERIGSEAFF
TRBV4-2	.	16	TRBD2	TRBJ2-1	TGTGCCAGCAGCCATCTTAGCGGGGGGCCCGACAATGAGCAGTTCTTC	CASSHLSGGPDNEQFF
TRBV10-2	.	14	TRBD1	TRBJ1-1	TGCGCCAGCAGTCGAGACAGGGCGAAAACTGAAGCTTTCTTT	CASSRDRAKTEAFF
TRBV4-1	.	15	TRBD2	TRBJ2-5	TGCGCCAGCAGCCTTCGACTAGCTTGGGAAGAGACCCAGTACTTC	CASSLRLAWEETQYF
TRBV6-2/TRBV6-3	.	15	TRBD1	TRBJ1-1	TGTGCCAGCAGTTCCCGACAGGGAAGTGGGACTGAAGCTTTCTTT	CASSSRQGSGTEAFF
TRBV3-1/TRBV3-2	.	16	.	TRBJ1-5	TGTGCCAGCAGCCAAGATCCGGGTGGAGGCAATCAGCCCCAGCATTTT	CASSQDPGGGNQPQHF
TRBV7-2	.	13	.	TRBJ1-5	TGTGCCAGCAGCTTAAAGGGAGAACAGCCCCAGCATTTT	CASSLKGEQPQHF
TRBV10-3	.	13	TRBD1	TRBJ1-1	TGTGCCATCAGGGACAGGGGGAATACTGAAGCTTTCTTT	CAIRDRGNTEAFF
TRBV4-1	once	16	TRBD1	TRBJ1-2	TGCGCCAGCAGCCAAGTGGGGACAGGGGCTAACTATGGCTACACCTTC	CASSQVGTGANYGYTF
TRBV18	.	15	TRBD2	TRBJ2-1	TGTGCCAGCTCACCGAGCGACGGGAGGGCCTATGAGCAGTTCTTC	CASSPSDGRAYEQFF
TRBV30	.	14	.	TRBJ1-4	TGTGCCGGAGCGACCGGCCCAACTAATGAAAAACTGTTTTTT	CAGATGPTNEKLFF
TRBV6-5	.	12	TRBD1	TRBJ1-1	TGTGCCAGCAGATCCTGGACAGGGGTGGCTTTCTTT	CASRSWTGVAFF
TRBV19	once	13	.	TRBJ1-2	TGTGCCAGTAGAAACAGGGCTGGGACTGGCTACACCTTC	CASRNRAGTGYTF
TRBV7-9	.	17	.	TRBJ1-5	TGTGCCAGCAGCTTACTTTTAGATGGAGGGAGCAATCAGCCCCAGCATTTT	CASSLLLDGGSNQPQHF
TRBV30	.	13	.	TRBJ1-1	TGTGCCTGGAGCGACAGGACGGACACTGAAGCTTTCTTT	CAWSDRTDTEAFF
TRBV25-1	.	14	.	TRBJ1-2	TGTGCCAGCAAGAAGTCAGGTGAAGAGTATGGCTACACCTTC	CASKKSGEEYGYTF
TRBV24-1	.	15	.	TRBJ2-6	TGTGCCACCAGTGATATTAGTACTGGGGCCAACGTCCTGACTTTC	CATSDISTGANVLTF
TRBV23-1	.	13	.	TRBJ2-1	TGCGCCAGCAGCCGTGGACGGCGGGCAGAGCAGTTCTTC	CASSRGRRAEQFF
TRBV28	.	15	.	TRBJ1-5	TGTGCCAGCAGCTCCGGATTCGCGGGCGGTCAGCCCCAGCATTTT	CASSSGFAGGQPQHF
TRBV15	.	14	.	TRBJ1-4	TGTGCCACCAGCAGCCTCGGGGGGGAGCAAAAACTGTTTTTT	CATSSLGGEQKLFF
TRBV5-1	.	14	TRBD1	TRBJ1-1	TGCGCCAGTCGGACAGGGATGGTTTACACTGAAGCTTTCTTT	CASRTGMVYTEAFF
TRBV4-1	.	16	.	TRBJ2-7	TGCGCCAGCAGCCAAGGGCTTGCGAGGAGCTCCTACGAGCAGTACTTC	CASSQGLARSSYEQYF
TRBV27	.	14	TRBD2	TRBJ2-7	TGTGCCAGCTCCCCGCGGGGGAGCTCCTACGAGCAGTACTTC	CASSPRGSSYEQYF
TRBV6-1	many	13	TRBD1	TRBJ1-2	TGTGCCAGCAGTGAAAGGACAGGGAAGGGCTACACCTTC	CASSERTGKGYTF
TRBV18	.	13	.	TRBJ1-1	TGTGCCAGCTCACCAAGAGGCTCCTTTGAAGCTTTCTTT	CASSPRGSFEAFF
TRBV10-1	.	13	TRBD1	TRBJ1-1	TGCGCCATCCCGACAGGGGAGAACACTGAAGCTTTCTTT	CAIPTGENTEAFF
TRBV6-6	.	16	TRBD2	TRBJ2-7	TGTGCCAGCAGTTACCTCCCCTCAGCGGGAGTGTACGAGCAGTACTTC	CASSYLPSAGVYEQYF
TRBV28	few	15	.	TRBJ1-5	TGTGCCAGCAGTTTACGACAGCCAACTAATCAGCCCCAGCATTTT	CASSLRQPTNQPQHF
TRBV6-2/TRBV6-3	.	12	.	TRBJ2-7	TGTGCCAGCAGTTTGCAGGACTACGAGCAGTACTTC	CASSLQDYEQYF
TRBV25-1	.	14	TRBD1	TRBJ1-4	TGTGCCAGCAGTAGGACAGGGGCAGGGGAAAAACTGTTTTTT	CASSRTGAGEKLFF
TRBV19	.	17	.	TRBJ1-5	TGTGCCAGTAAAGCGGAGGGTTCTTCGGCCCCCAATCAGCCCCAGCATTTT	CASKAEGSSAPNQPQHF
TRBV11-2	once	15	.	TRBJ2-6	TGTGCCAGCACGTCAAGAGGGCCTGGGGCCAACGTCCTGACTTTC	CASTSRGPGANVLTF
TRBV19	.	14	.	TRBJ1-4	TGTGCCAGTAGTCCTCAGGGGAAAGGTGAAAAACTGTTTTTT	CASSPQGKGEKLFF
TRBV2	.	15	.	TRBJ1-5	TGTGCCAGCCAAGTAACAGGGAGTAGCAATCAGCCCCAGCATTTT	CASQVTGSSNQPQHF
TRBV6-2/TRBV6-3	.	11	.	TRBJ2-7	TGTGCCAGCAGTTCCTACTACGAGCAGTACTTC	CASSSYYEQYF
TRBV30	.	12	TRBD1	TRBJ1-2	TGTGCCTGGGGACAGGGGTTACGTGGCTACACCTTC	CAWGQGLRGYTF
TRBV19	.	15	TRBD1	TRBJ1-2	TGTGCCAGTAGTAGCGGTAGGCAGGGGGTCTATGGCTACACCTTC	CASSSGRQGVYGYTF
TRBV18	.	16	TRBD1	TRBJ1-1	TGTGCCAGCTCACCACGGACAGGGTTTATGGACACTGAAGCTTTCTTT	CASSPRTGFMDTEAFF
TRBV21-1	.	16	.	TRBJ1-5	TGTGCCAGCAGCCAGAGGACACCCTGGGGCAATCAGCCCCAGCATTTT	CASSQRTPWGNQPQHF
TRBV5-4	.	16	TRBD2	TRBJ2-3	TGTGCCAGCAGCTTGGGGGGCGGGAGAAGTACAGATACGCAGTATTTT	CASSLGGGRSTDTQYF
TRBV2	once	16	TRBD1	TRBJ1-4	TGTGCCACGTCATTAGGGGGCGCTTCGCGGGTTGAAAAACTGTTTTTT	CATSLGGASRVEKLFF
TRBV7-8	.	14	.	TRBJ2-7	TGTGCCAGCAGCTTGACTTCTAGCTCCTACGAGCAGTACTTC	CASSLTSSSYEQYF
TRBV3-1/TRBV3-2	.	14	.	TRBJ2-7	TGTGCCAGCAGCCGATCGGACAAGGGCTACGAGCAGTACTTC	CASSRSDKGYEQYF